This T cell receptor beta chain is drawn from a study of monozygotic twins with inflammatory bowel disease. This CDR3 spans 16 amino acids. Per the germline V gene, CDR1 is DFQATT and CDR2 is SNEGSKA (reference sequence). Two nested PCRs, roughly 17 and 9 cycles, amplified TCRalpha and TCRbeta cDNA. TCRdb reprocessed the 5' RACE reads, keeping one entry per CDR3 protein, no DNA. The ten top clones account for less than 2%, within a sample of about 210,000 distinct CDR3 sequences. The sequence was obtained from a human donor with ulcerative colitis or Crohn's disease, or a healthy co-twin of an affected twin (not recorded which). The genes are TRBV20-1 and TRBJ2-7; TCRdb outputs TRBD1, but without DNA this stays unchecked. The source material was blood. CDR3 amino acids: CSARGEGGGDLYEQYF.